This TCR beta chain came from a study of spatial heterogeneity in lung cancer. Regarding the study as a whole: One measure, the expanded intratumoral alpha and beta TCR count, tracked tumor mutation counts.

In TCRdb, the 5' RACE reads were re-called with MiXCR into one record per CDR3 protein. The data show approximately 10,000 distinct CDR3 sequences, with roughly 5.2% seen just once and 12% held by the top ten. The CDR3 loop spans 15 amino acids. Germline loops: CDR1 SNHLY, CDR2 FYNNEI. There are many counts of this clonotype. Its antigen remains unidentified. At one end the junction does not follow the germline gene, possibly because of a read error. Since it is a stray read in a library aimed at alpha chains, this beta chain has a size that is not meaningful. As for time point: sample taken at primary tumor resection.

The sequence came from a male donor with early-stage non-small cell lung cancer. The V gene is TRBV2, the J gene TRBJ1-5; TRBD1 matches at 8 bases. The sample in question was lung tumor tissue, obtained at surgery. The CDR3 coding sequence is TGTGCCAGCAGTCTGCGGACAGGGAACATTCAGTCCCAGCATTTT. Encoded protein: CASSLRTGNIQSQHF.